This T cell receptor beta chain was observed in a study of Tregs in tolerant kidney transplant recipients. General study findings and limits: This study did not directly address biological reproducibility. Activated donor B cell expansion appeared to reveal the most relevant donor-specific TCRbeta repertoire.

Unstimulated regulatory T cells (CD4+CD25+CD127-), CD4+CD25- non-regulatory cells, CD4 and CD8 cells were FACS-sorted from thawed PBMCs. Germline assignment: CDR1 MNHEY and CDR2 SMNVEV (reference sequence). Trimming removed 4 bases from V and 7 bases from J; junction bases left unmatched: 7. The CDR3 loop spans 14 amino acids. Profiled with immunoSEQ multiplex PCR; TCRdb holds only in-frame clones, not every one. The sample records roughly 250,000 clones, 80% to 85% being singletons. For this clone: Its antigen is not known.

The material sequenced was CD4+ T cells from blood. This chain links TRBV27 with TRBJ1-5; 7 nucleotides line up with TRBD1. This sequence was found in a human donor in good health. The CDR3 region has the DNA TGTGCCAGCAGTTCCGACAGGGTCGAGCAGCCCCAGCATTTT. This sequence encodes CASSSDRVEQPQHF.